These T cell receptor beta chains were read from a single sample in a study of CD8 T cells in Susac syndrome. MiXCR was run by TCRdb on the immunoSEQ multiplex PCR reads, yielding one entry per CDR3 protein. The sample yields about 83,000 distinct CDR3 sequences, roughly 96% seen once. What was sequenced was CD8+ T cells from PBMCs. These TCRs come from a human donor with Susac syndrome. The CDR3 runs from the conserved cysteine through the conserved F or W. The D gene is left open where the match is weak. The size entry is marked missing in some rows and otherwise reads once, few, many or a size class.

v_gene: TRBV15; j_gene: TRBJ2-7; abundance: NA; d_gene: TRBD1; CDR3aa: CATSRASTGAARGEQYF; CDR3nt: TGTGCCACCAGCAGAGCTTCTACAGGGGCCGCCCGAGGCGAGCAGTACTTC
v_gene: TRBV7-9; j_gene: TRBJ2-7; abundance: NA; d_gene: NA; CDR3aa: CASSPPSGEQYF; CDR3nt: TGTGCCAGCAGCCCCCCGTCCGGCGAGCAGTACTTC
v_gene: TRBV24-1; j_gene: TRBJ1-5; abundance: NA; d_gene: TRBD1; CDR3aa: CATSESGQGLDSNQPQHF; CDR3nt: TGTGCCACCAGTGAATCCGGACAGGGCTTGGATAGCAATCAGCCCCAGCATTTT
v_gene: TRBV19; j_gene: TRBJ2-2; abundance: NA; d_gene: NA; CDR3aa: CASSVEHTGELFF; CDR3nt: TGTGCCAGTAGTGTCGAACACACCGGGGAGCTGTTTTTT
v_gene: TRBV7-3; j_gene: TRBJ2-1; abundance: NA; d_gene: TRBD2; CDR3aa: CASSLSSGGIYNEQFF; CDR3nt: TGTGCCAGCAGCTTATCTTCGGGGGGAATCTACAATGAGCAGTTCTTC
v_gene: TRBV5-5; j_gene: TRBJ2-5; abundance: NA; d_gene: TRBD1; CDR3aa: CASSPRDREETQYF; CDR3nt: TGTGCCAGCAGCCCCAGGGACAGAGAAGAGACCCAGTACTTC
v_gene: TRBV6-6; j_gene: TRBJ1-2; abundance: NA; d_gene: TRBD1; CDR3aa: CASRRTGDDYGYTF; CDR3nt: TGTGCCAGCAGGCGGACAGGGGATGACTATGGCTACACCTTC
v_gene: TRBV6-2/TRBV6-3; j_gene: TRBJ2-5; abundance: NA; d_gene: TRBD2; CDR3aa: CACATGTSGSLTETQYF; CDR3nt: TGTGCCTGCGCTACGGGGACTAGCGGGAGCTTAACGGAGACCCAGTACTTC
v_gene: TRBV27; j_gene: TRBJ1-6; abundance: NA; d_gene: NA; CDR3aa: CASSYSVFNSPLHF; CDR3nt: TGTGCCAGCAGTTATTCGGTGTTCAATTCACCCCTCCACTTT
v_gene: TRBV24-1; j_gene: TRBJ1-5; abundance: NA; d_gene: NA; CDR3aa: CATSAGRWGSDQPQHF; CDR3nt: TGTGCCACCAGTGCAGGGCGGTGGGGTTCGGATCAGCCCCAGCATTTT
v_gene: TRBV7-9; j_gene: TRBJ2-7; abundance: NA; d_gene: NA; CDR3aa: CASSPEGFGYEQYF; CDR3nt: TGTGCCAGCAGCCCGGAGGGATTTGGCTACGAGCAGTACTTC
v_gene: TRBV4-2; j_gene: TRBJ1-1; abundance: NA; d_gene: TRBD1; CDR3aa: CASSHPTGGTEAFF; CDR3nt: TGTGCCAGCAGCCACCCGACAGGGGGTACTGAAGCTTTCTTT
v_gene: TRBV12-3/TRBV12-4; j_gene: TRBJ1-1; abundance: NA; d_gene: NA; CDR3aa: CASSFMGNTEAFF; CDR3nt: TGTGCCAGCAGTTTCATGGGGAACACTGAAGCTTTCTTT
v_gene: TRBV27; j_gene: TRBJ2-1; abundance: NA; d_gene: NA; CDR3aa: CASSLAFGASSYNEQFF; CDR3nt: TGTGCCAGCAGTTTAGCCTTTGGGGCCAGCTCCTACAATGAGCAGTTCTTC
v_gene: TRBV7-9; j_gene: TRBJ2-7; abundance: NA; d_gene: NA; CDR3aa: CASSPGEGAMYEQYF; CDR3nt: TGTGCCAGCAGCCCAGGGGAGGGGGCGATGTACGAGCAGTACTTC
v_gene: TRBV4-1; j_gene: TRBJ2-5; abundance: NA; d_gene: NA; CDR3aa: CASSQGVGRDETQYF; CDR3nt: TGCGCCAGCAGCCAAGGTGTTGGCAGGGACGAGACCCAGTACTTC
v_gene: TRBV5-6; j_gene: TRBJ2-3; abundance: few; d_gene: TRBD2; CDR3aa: CASSLVPGGSTDTQYF; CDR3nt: TGTGCCAGCAGCTTGGTCCCGGGGGGGAGCACAGATACGCAGTATTTT
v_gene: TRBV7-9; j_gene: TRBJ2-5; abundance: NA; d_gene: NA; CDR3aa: CASSSLRGLRQSRETQYF; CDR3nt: TGTGCCAGCAGCTCACTACGTGGACTACGGCAAAGTCGAGAGACCCAGTACTTC
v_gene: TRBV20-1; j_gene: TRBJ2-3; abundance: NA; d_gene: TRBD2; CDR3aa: CSADLGGGGSPDTQYF; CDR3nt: TGCAGTGCCGACCTGGGCGGCGGGGGGAGTCCAGATACGCAGTATTTT
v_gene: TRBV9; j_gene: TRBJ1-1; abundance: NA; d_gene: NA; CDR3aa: CASSVSNTEAFF; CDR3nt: TGTGCCAGCAGCGTAAGTAACACTGAAGCTTTCTTT
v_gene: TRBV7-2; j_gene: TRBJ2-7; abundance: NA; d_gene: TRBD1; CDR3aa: CASSQRRTGLEYEQYF; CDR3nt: TGTGCCAGCAGCCAAAGACGGACAGGGCTGGAATACGAGCAGTACTTC
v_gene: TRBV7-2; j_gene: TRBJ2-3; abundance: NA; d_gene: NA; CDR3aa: CASSRGRTDTQYF; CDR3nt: TGTGCCAGCAGCCGGGGTAGGACAGATACGCAGTATTTT
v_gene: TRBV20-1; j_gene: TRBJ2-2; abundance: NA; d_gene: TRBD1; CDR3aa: CSATLGTGDTGELFF; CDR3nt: TGCAGTGCCACCCTTGGGACAGGGGACACCGGGGAGCTGTTTTTT
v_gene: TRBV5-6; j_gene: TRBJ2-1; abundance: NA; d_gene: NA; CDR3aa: CASSLTSIGEQFF; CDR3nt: TGTGCCAGCAGCTTGACTAGCATTGGTGAGCAGTTCTTC